Below, 11 T cell receptor beta chains from the same sample are listed, as sequenced in a study of shared clonotypes between healthy human individuals. The repertoire was sequenced with immunoSEQ multiplex PCR; TCRdb's copy has only in-frame clones and lacks some. The repertoire holds roughly 2.4 million clones, with 95% as singletons. The sequencing sample was made of naive CD4+ T cells sorted from blood. Regarding subset: CD45RA+ positively selected. All receptors come from a man between 18 and 35 years old in good health.

V gene TRBV7-2 combines with J gene TRBJ1-6; D may be TRBD1 (5 bases). V dropped 3 bases and J dropped 7 bases, with 10 bases sitting between them. This CDR3 has 14 residues. Germline assignment: CDR1 SGHTA and CDR2 FQGNSA. CDR3 protein: CASSFSQGNSPLHF. The CDR3 nucleotides are TGTGCCAGCAGCTTTTCTCAGGGAAATTCACCCCTCCACTTT.

The chain combines TRBV27 with TRBJ1-2; D is unresolved. Trimming took 8 bases from V and 5 from J, leaving 15 bases between them. Germline CDR1 and CDR2: MNHEY and SMNVEV (reference sequence). The CDR3 loop spans 13 amino acids. CDR3 DNA sequence: TGTGCCAGCCGGAGGACGGCCGGGTATGGCTACACCTTC. It encodes CASRRTAGYGYTF.

The rearrangement joins TRBV28 to TRBJ2-5; 7 bases match TRBD1. The germline gives CDR1 MDHEN, CDR2 SYDVKM. The CDR3 runs to 15 residues. Germline trimming cut 2 bases from V and 5 bases from J; bases unmatched to any gene: 8. The CDR3 loop reads CASSLAGRRGETQYF. The CDR3 region has the DNA TGTGCCAGCAGTTTAGCAGGGCGCAGGGGGGAGACCCAGTACTTC.

V is TRBV5-4 and J is TRBJ2-1; D not resolved. Germline lookup yields CDR1 SGHNT and CDR2 YYREEE (reference sequence). The CDR3 loop spans 11 amino acids. CDR3 sequence: CAIVTHNEQFF. DNA of the CDR3: TGTGCTATCGTAACCCACAATGAGCAGTTCTTC.

The J gene is TRBJ1-1, the V gene TRBV5-1; D not resolved. This CDR3 has 12 residues. Germline CDR1 SGHRS, CDR2 YFSETQ. Trimming removed 4 bases at V and 5 bases at J, with 9 bases between. DNA for the CDR3: TGCGCCAGCAGCCAAACATTGACTGAAGCTTTCTTT. As protein: CASSQTLTEAFF.

The chain carries TRBV19 and TRBJ2-3; tentatively, D is TRBD1 (6 bases). Germline V lookup: CDR1 LNHDA, CDR2 SQIVND (reference sequence). The length of the CDR3 is 15 residues. The V end lost 0 bases, the J end lost 1 base, and 8 bases lay between the germline ends. The chain's CDR3 is CASSIDAGGTDTQYF. The DNA of the CDR3 is TGTGCCAGTAGTATAGATGCAGGGGGCACAGATACGCAGTATTTT.

This clone was seen a handful of times. In nucleotides, the CDR3 is TGTGCCAGCAGTGAACAGGCTATTTACCTCGGAAACACCATATATTTT. Its protein product is CASSEQAIYLGNTIYF. This chain joins TRBV6-1 and TRBJ1-3, with D uncertain. CDR1 and CDR2 (germline): MNHNS, SASEGT. Trimming cost V 2 bases and J 4 bases, with 15 bases left between them. The CDR3 is 16 amino acids.

This CDR3 reads CASSQEHRGNQPQHF. CDR3 DNA: TGTGCCAGCAGCCAAGAACACAGGGGCAATCAGCCCCAGCATTTT. The chain is built from TRBV4-2 and TRBJ1-5, with D maybe TRBD1 (6 bases). Germline lookup yields CDR1 LGHNA and CDR2 YNFKEQ. Trimming took off 0 bases at V and 2 bases at J, with 8 bases between the two ends. The CDR3 consists of 15 residues.

The chain recombines TRBV30 with TRBJ2-7, with 16 bases lining up with TRBD2. Germline V gene sequence: CDR1 GTSNPN, CDR2 SVGIG (reference sequence). The CDR3 has 18 amino acids. The V gene end was trimmed by 4 bases and the J gene end by 2 bases; junction bases not matched to a gene: 11. For the CDR3, the DNA is TGTGCCTGGACCGTCCCCGGGACTAGCGGGAGGGCCACCTACGAGCAGTACTTC. Amino acids: CAWTVPGTSGRATYEQYF.

This chain connects TRBV5-1 to TRBJ2-7, with 11 nucleotides matching TRBD1. This CDR3 is built from 15 residues. The germline V gene encodes CDR1 SGHRS and CDR2 YFSETQ. Trimming removed 0 bases from V and 6 bases from J; junction bases left unmatched: 5. CDR3 sequence reads: CASSLDGQGASEQYF. DNA of the CDR3: TGCGCCAGCAGCTTGGATGGACAGGGGGCAAGCGAGCAGTACTTC. Together with reference TRBV5-1 and TRBJ2-7, the CDR3 gives the full variable domain: KAGVTQTPRYLIKTRGQQVTLSCSPISGHRSVSWYQQTPGQGLQFLFEYFSETQRNKGNFPGRFSGRQFSNSRSEMNVSTLELGDSALYLCASSLDGQGASEQYFGPGTRLTVT.

This rearrangement joins TRBV9 to TRBJ2-6; D uncertain. Between the trimmed V and J ends, which lost 4 bases and 1 base, there was a span of 15 bases. CDR3 length equals 17 residues. CDR1 and CDR2 (germline): SGDLS, YYNGEE. Written as DNA, the CDR3 is TGTGCCAGCAGCCCCCGTTTTACAGTATCTGGGGCCAACGTCCTGACTTTC. This codes for CASSPRFTVSGANVLTF. Drawing the rest from reference TRBV9 and TRBJ2-6, the complete variable domain is DSGVTQTPKHLITATGQRVTLRCSPRSGDLSVYWYQQSLDQGLQFLIQYYNGEERAKGNILERFSAQQFPDLHSELNLSSLELGDSALYFCASSPRFTVSGANVLTFGAGSRLTVL.